What follows are 4 T cell receptor beta chains derived from one specimen sequenced in a study of cytomegalovirus exposure and HLA in healthy donors. PCR used 60 Vbeta primers and 13 Jbeta primers. Clones were read by immunoSEQ multiplex PCR, and TCRdb kept only the in-frame ones, dropping some. The repertoire holds approximately 190,000 clones, with over 80% as singletons. Material: PBMCs. The receptors originated from a man aged 30-40 years in good health and CMV-seronegative.

This chain connects TRBV10-1 to TRBJ2-1; 10 positions match TRBD1. Germline V CDR1 and CDR2: WNHNN, SYGVQD (reference sequence). This CDR3 is built from 18 residues. The ends lost 0 bases at V and 4 bases at J; junction bases unmatched: 9. The CDR3 DNA reads as TGCGCCAGCAGTGAGTCGTCCCCGGGACAGGGGCCTTACAATGAGCAGTTCTTC. Its translation: CASSESSPGQGPYNEQFF.

The chain is built from TRBV5-4 and TRBJ1-2; 8 bases align to TRBD1. The CDR3 is made up of 14 amino acids. The V gene's germline CDR1 is SGHNT and CDR2 YYREEE (reference sequence). Unmatched junction bases numbered 3, after V lost 4 bases and J lost 1 base. The CDR3 coding sequence is TGTGCCAGCAGCACTGGACAGGGTAACTATGGCTACACCTTC. Its protein is CASSTGQGNYGYTF.

The genes are TRBV4-1 and TRBJ2-7, with D possibly TRBD1 on 6 matching bases. The germline V gene encodes CDR1 MGHRA and CDR2 YSYEKL. The CDR3 extends over 16 amino acids. V was cut by 2 bases and J by 3 bases, with 17 bases left in between. The CDR3 spells CASSQSRTERFYEQYF. In DNA, the CDR3 is TGCGCCAGCAGCCAATCACGGACAGAAAGATTCTACGAGCAGTACTTC.

The chain has TRBV5-4 and TRBJ2-5, with 9 nucleotides matching TRBD1. The J call is doubtful: the DNA matches TRBJ2-7 better. CDR3 length equals 14 residues. The germline CDR1 and CDR2 sequences are SGHNT and YYREEE (reference sequence). The CDR3 loop reads CASSLGQGRYEQYF. As DNA, the CDR3 is TGTGCCAGCAGCTTAGGACAGGGGAGATACGAGCAGTACTTC.